Sequencing of this TCR beta chain was carried out in a study of Graves' ophthalmopathy and Graves' hyperthyroidism. General study findings and limits: In blood appeared most of the expanded thyroid clonotypes whose frequency exceeded 0.001.

Amplification of TCR beta CDR3 regions used RNA transcripts. HTBI-primed RT-PCR formed the first round, and a multiplex PCR formed the second. TCRdb re-called the multiplex PCR reads with MiXCR, one entry per CDR3 protein. Among a few hundred thousand distinct CDR3 sequences listed, approximately 35% were seen once. As regards this clonotype: Its cognate antigen is unknown. With a much larger clone just one base away, this may be a read error.

Hyperthyroidism in these 18- to 65-year-old patients was newly diagnosed, lasting under 2 months. Other autoimmune diseases, uncontrolled infections, pregnancy and lactation each led to patient exclusion. Orbital computed tomography and thyroid ultrasound, along with TRAb, serum thyroxine and clinical symptoms, underpinned diagnosis. From germline, CDR1 is MNHEY and CDR2 SVGAGI. The trim removed 5 bases at V and 1 base at J, leaving 3 bases unmatched. The length of the CDR3 is 15 residues. The chain employs TRBV6-5 and TRBJ2-7; 12 bases match TRBD2. The receptor's source is an adult man with Graves' hyperthyroidism. Sequenced material: peripheral blood or thyroid tissue (not recorded which). CDR3 sequence reads: CASSRTSGKSYEQYF. The CDR3 DNA reads as TGTGCCAGCAGTCGGACTAGCGGGAAGTCCTACGAGCAGTACTTC.